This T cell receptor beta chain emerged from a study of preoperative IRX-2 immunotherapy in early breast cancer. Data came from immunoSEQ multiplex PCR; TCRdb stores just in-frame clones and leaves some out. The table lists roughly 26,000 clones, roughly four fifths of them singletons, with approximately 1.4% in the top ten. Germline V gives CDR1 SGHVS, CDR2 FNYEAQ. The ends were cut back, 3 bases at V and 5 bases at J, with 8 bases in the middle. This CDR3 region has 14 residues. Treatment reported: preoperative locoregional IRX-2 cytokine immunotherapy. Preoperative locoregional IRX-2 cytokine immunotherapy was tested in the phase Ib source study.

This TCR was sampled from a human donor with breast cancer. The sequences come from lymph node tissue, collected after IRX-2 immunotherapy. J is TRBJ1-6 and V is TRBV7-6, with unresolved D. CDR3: CASSFAVNNSPLHF. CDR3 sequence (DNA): TGTGCCAGCAGCTTCGCCGTAAATAATTCACCCCTCCACTTT.